One and the same sample provided the 10 T cell receptor beta chains below, sequenced in a study of beta chain features in type 1 diabetes. Every isolated RNA sample was fully reverse transcribed, so sequencing captured expressed TCRB transcripts. The protocol was immunoSEQ multiplex PCR, while the TCRdb copy is restricted to in-frame clones and leaves out a portion. This table has 160,000 or so clones, 11% appearing once. Sequenced sample: central memory CD4+ T cells from blood. The origin of the receptors is a man between 18 and 29 years old in good health.

This clone was picked up a small number of times. V gene TRBV28 combines with J gene TRBJ2-1, with a weak D call TRBD2 (5 bases). V was cut by 5 bases and J by 4 bases, with 15 bases left in between. Germline loops: CDR1 MDHEN, CDR2 SYDVKM. There are 15 residues in the CDR3. CDR3 residues: CASSVSSLGYNEQFF. The CDR3 DNA sequence: TGTGCCAGCAGTGTCTCTAGCTTGGGGTACAATGAGCAGTTCTTC.

V usage is TRBV28 and J usage is TRBJ2-4; TRBD1 agrees at 8 bases. The CDR3 has 15 amino acids. The V segment lost 4 bases and the J segment 4 bases; nucleotides outside the gene matches: 6. Per germline, CDR1 MDHEN and CDR2 SYDVKM. The CDR3 is CASSSGGQGKNIQYF. CDR3 DNA: TGTGCCAGCAGTTCAGGTGGACAGGGTAAAAACATTCAGTACTTC. Based on the CDR3 plus reference TRBV28 and TRBJ2-4, the full variable domain is DVKVTQSSRYLVKRTGEKVFLECVQDMDHENMFWYRQDPGLGLRLIYFSYDVKMKEKGDIPEGYSVSREKKERFSLILESASTNQTSMYLCASSSGGQGKNIQYFGAGTRLSVL.

This chain joins TRBV4-2 and TRBJ1-1, with D possibly being TRBD1 (6 bases). The germline V gene has CDR1 LGHNA and CDR2 YNFKEQ. The CDR3 sequence is 17 residues long. V lost 0 bases to trimming and J lost 3 bases, with 17 bases between them. DNA for the CDR3: TGTGCCAGCAGCCAAGAGGGGGCTTACGGCAGGGACACTGAAGCTTTCTTT. This gives the protein CASSQEGAYGRDTEAFF.

The V and J genes are TRBV28 and TRBJ1-3; 9 nucleotides agree with TRBD1. The V segment lost 5 bases and the J segment 8 bases; nucleotides outside the gene matches: 7. The CDR3 contains 14 residues. Germline V lookup: CDR1 MDHEN, CDR2 SYDVKM. The chain's CDR3 is CASSPGTGLYTIYF. DNA of the CDR3: TGTGCCAGCAGTCCCGGGACAGGGCTTTACACCATATATTTT.

In this sample, this clone turned up many times. The chain employs TRBV5-6 and TRBJ2-7; 8 nucleotides match TRBD1. Germline trimming cut 10 bases from V and 9 bases from J; bases unmatched to any gene: 21. The V gene's germline CDR1 is SGHDT and CDR2 YYEEEE. The CDR3 covers 15 residues. CDR3 loop: CAGPFPGQVTHRQYF. The CDR3 region has the DNA TGTGCCGGGCCATTTCCGGGACAGGTCACCCATCGGCAGTACTTC.

This chain joins TRBV5-1 and TRBJ2-3; D is undetermined. The germline V and J ends were trimmed by 5 bases and 3 bases, with 7 bases remaining between them. This CDR3 contains 12 residues. Germline V CDR1 and CDR2: SGHRS, YFSETQ. The CDR3 protein is CASSVKTDTQYF. CDR3 DNA: TGCGCCAGCAGTGTGAAGACAGATACGCAGTATTTT.

The chain carries TRBV18 and TRBJ2-7, with D tentatively TRBD2 (6 bases). Trimming pared 4 bases from V and 5 bases from J, leaving 12 bases between. Germline assignment: CDR1 KGHSH and CDR2 LQKENI. The CDR3 is 13 amino acids. CDR3 protein: CASSQGGVHEQYF. The DNA for the CDR3 is TGTGCCAGCTCACAGGGCGGGGTCCACGAGCAGTACTTC.

This clone was counted only a few times. J is TRBJ2-1 and V is TRBV27; 10 bases agree with TRBD2. Germline CDR1 is MNHEY and CDR2 is SMNVEV (reference sequence). The V segment lost 3 bases and the J segment 4 bases; nucleotides outside the gene matches: 6. The CDR3 runs 16 residues. The CDR3 coding sequence is TGTGCCAGCAGTTTCCGCGGGACTAGCGCGTACAATGAGCAGTTCTTC. It specifies CASSFRGTSAYNEQFF.

The chain is built from TRBV4-3 and TRBJ1-1; no firm D call. The germline V gene has CDR1 LGHNA and CDR2 YSLEER. V was clipped by 1 base and J by 6 bases, with 9 bases between them. This CDR3 contains 13 residues. CDR3 bases: TGCGCCAGCAGCCAAGTTGGCACTCCTGAAGCTTTCTTT. Its protein is CASSQVGTPEAFF.

This clone was seen a handful of times. V is TRBV18 and J is TRBJ2-7, with 9 bases aligning to TRBD1. CDR1 and CDR2 from the germline V gene are KGHSH and LQKENI. This CDR3 has 15 amino acids. After removal of 2 bases from V and 2 bases from J, the junction contained 4 bases not matched to a gene. This chain's CDR3 is CASSPNDRGTYEQYF. CDR3 sequence (DNA): TGTGCCAGCTCACCAAATGACAGGGGGACCTACGAGCAGTACTTC.